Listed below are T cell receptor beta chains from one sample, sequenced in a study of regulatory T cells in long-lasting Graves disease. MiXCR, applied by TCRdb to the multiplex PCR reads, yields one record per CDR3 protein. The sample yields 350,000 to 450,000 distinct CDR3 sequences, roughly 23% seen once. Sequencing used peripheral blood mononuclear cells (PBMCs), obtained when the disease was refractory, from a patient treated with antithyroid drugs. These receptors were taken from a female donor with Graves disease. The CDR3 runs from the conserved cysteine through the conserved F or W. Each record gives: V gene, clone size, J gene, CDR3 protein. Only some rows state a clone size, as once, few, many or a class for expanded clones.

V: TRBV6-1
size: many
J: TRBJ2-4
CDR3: CASTKEQGRGKNIQYF

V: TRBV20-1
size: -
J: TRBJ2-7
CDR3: CSAYSGRGYEQYF

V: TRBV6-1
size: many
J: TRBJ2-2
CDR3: CASSEFGVNTGELFF

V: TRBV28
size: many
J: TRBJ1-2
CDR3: CASITGQGARGYTF

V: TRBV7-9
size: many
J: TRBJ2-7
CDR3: CASSQTNAGLSYEQYF

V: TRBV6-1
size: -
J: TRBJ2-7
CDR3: CASGGGPRSF

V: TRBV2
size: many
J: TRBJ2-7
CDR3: CASSEIREYEQYF

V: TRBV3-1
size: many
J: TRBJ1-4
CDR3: CASSIRDRGTNEKLFF

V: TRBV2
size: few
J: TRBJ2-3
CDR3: CASTLEGDLRADTQYF

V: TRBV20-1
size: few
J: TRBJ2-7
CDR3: CSASWDRVGREYEQYF

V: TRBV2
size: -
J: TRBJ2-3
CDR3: CASSWSNTDTQYF

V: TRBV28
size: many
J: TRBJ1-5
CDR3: CASSLHHGTDRNQPQHF

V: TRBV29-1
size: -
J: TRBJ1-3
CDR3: CSVSPPGQPTGGNTIYF

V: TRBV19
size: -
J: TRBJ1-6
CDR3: CASSRDIRRGVDNSPLHF

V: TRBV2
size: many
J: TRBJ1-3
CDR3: CASGQGNTIYF

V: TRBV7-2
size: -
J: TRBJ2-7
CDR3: CASSLSSVAGQYF

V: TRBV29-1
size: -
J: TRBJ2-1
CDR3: CSVGTSINEQFF

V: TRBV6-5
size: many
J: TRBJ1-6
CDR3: CASSYGTPGEVSPLHF

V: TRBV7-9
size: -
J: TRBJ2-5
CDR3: CASSLSTDGFQETQYF

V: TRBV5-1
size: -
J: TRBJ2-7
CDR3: CASRPALSSYEQYF

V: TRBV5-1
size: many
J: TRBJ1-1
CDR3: CASSFGQTERNTEAFF

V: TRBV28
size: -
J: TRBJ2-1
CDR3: CASSDPGLASEQFF

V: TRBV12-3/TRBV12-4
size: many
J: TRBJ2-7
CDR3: CASSRRRGAYEQYF

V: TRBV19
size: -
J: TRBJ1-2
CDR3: CASSIGTVDYGYTF

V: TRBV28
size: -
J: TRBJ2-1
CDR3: CASSDGIHGEQFF

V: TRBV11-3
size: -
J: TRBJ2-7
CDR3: CASSFGFPGEQYF

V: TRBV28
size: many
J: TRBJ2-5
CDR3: CASSLGDRVETQYF

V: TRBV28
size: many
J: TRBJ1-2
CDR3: CASSFTGTSRYGYTF

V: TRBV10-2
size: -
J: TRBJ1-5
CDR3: CASRGGISNQPQHF

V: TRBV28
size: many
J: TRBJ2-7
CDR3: CASRGQDSYEQYF

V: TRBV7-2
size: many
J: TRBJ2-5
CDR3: CASSFRGGAKTQYF

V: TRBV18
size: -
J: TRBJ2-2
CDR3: CASSPGLAQGELFF

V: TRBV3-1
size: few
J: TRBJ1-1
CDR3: CASSQFPEGNTEAFF

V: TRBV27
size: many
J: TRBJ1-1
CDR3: CASSSLGTTTPEAFF

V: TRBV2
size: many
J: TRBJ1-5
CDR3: CASSGDRGNQPQHF

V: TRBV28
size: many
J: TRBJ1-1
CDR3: CASSYGGAMNTEAFF

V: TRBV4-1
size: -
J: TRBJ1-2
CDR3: CASSQWDTQGYGYTF

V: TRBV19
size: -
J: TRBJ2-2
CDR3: CASSIEWAGTGELFF

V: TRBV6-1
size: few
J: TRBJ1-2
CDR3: CASSSAYDYTF

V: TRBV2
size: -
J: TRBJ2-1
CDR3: CASSRTGVSYNEQFF

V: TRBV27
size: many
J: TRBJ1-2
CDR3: CASSPSGQGAGGYTF

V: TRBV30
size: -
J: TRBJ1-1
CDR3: CAWSLKANTEAFF

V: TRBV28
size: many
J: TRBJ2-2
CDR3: CASSSSGLAVGTGELFF

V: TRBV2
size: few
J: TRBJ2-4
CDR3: CASIFLGAGAKNIQYF

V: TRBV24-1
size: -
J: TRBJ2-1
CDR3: CATSDFDSRGYNEQFF

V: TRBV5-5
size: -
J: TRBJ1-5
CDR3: CASNLTQGVNQPQHF

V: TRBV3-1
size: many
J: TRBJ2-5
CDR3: CASSPVAQGSQYF

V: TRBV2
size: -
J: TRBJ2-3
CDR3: CASSEQGSDTQYF

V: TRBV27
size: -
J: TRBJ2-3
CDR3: CASVGRETDTQYF

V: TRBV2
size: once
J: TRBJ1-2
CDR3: CASSLDRGLEGYTF

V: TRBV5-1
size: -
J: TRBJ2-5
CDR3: CASSSRTGSETQYF

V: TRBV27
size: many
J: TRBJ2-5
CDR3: CASRRVDQETQYF

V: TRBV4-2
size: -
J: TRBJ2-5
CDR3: CASSEVVQETQYF

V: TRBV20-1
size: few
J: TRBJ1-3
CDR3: CSARDSDGYSGNTIYF